Listed here is a single TCR beta chain. Its antigen is currently unknown. This sample is part of a study of identical twins. TCRdb processed the 5' RACE reads anew with MiXCR; each CDR3 protein has one entry. The sample lists under 350,000 distinct CDR3 sequences, roughly 9.7% occurring once. Study-wide results and caveats: Twins showed weaker excess sharing in their beta out-of-frame sequences. Insertions were reduced in abundant cord blood beta clonotypes but not in memory repertoires. Model-predicted out-of-frame TCR alpha sharing fell below observed values in monozygotic twins.

The CDR3 consists of 15 residues. In germline, CDR1 is SGHTA, CDR2 FQGNSA. The germline V and J ends were trimmed by 4 bases and 3 bases, with 16 bases remaining between them. This same sample was also part of a study on yellow fever vaccine responses in identical twins.

This chain joins TRBV7-2 and TRBJ2-7, with D possibly being TRBD1 or TRBD2 (5 bases each). Source material: CD8+ T cells sorted from blood. The sequence came from a woman younger than 35 in good health. The CDR3 DNA follows: TGTGCCAGCAGCTCCTCCGGGACCCCCAACTACGAGCAGTACTTC. Protein sequence: CASSSSGTPNYEQYF.